Listed here is a single T cell receptor beta chain. The antigen is not known. The data stem from a study of OX40 agonist ivuxolimab in advanced cancers. About the research overall: Patients assigned to dose escalation were diagnosed with hepatocellular carcinoma, melanoma, renal cell or head and neck cancer. Overall study results and limits: Blood T cells, both CD4+ and CD8+, expanded clonally by week 6 at 0.1 to 3.0 mg/kg.

Patients with autoimmune history or systemic immunosuppression were excluded. At cycle 4 day 1, cycle 7 day 1, and baseline, blood was sampled. CDR1 and CDR2 (germline): SEHNR, FQNEAQ (reference sequence). This CDR3 contains 15 residues. V was clipped by 0 bases and J by 3 bases, with 9 bases between them. The table came from immunoSEQ multiplex PCR; TCRdb's copy has only in-frame clones and leaves some out. The profile covers approximately 15,000 clones, with less than 90% appearing a single time and less than 20% taken by the ten largest. The clonotype comes from an adult with an advanced solid tumor such as melanoma, head and neck, liver or kidney cancer. This specimen consisted of CD4+ or CD8+ T cells sorted from blood, obtained in a trial of the OX40 agonist ivuxolimab. The rearrangement links TRBV7-9 to TRBJ2-1; D unresolved. CDR3 residues: CASSLARTDYNEQFF. CDR3 nucleotides: TGTGCCAGCAGCTTAGCGCGTACAGACTACAATGAGCAGTTCTTC.